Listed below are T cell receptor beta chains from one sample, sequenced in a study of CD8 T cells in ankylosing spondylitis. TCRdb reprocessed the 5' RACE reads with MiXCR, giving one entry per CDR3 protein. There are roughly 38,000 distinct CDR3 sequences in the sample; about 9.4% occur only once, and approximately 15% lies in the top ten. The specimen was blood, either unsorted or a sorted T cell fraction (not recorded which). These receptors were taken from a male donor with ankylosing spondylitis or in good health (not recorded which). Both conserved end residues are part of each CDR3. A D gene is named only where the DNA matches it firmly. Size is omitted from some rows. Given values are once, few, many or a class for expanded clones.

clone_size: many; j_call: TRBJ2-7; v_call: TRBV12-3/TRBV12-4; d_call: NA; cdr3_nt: TGTGCCAGCAGCGTCGGAGGCTACGAGCAGTACTTC; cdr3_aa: CASSVGGYEQYF
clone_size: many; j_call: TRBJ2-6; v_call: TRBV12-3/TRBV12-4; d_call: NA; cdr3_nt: TGTGCCAGCAGTAACTCTGGGGCCAACGTCCTGACTTTC; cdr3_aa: CASSNSGANVLTF
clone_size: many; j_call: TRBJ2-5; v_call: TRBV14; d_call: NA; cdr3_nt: TGTGCCAGCAGCCAAGATGGGGCTTTTAGGACCCAAGAGACCCAGTACTTC; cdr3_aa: CASSQDGAFRTQETQYF
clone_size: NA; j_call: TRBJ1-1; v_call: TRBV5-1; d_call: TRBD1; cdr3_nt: TGCGCCAGCAGCTTGGGTTGGACAGGGGAGGATGAAGCTTTCTTT; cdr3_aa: CASSLGWTGEDEAFF
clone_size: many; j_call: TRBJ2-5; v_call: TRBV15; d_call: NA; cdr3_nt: TGTGCCACCAGCAGAGATTTGGGTTTGCAGACCCAGTACTTC; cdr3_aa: CATSRDLGLQTQYF
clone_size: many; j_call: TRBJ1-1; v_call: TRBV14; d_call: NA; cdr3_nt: TGTGCCAGCAGCCAATTCCGGGACACTGAAGCTTTCTTT; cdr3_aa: CASSQFRDTEAFF
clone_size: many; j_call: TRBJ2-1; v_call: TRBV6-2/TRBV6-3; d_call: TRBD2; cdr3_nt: TGTGCCAGCAGTATGCGGACTAGCGGTTACAATGAGCAGTTCTTC; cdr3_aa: CASSMRTSGYNEQFF
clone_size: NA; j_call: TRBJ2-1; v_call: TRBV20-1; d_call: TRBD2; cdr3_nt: TGCAGTGCTAGTCGGGCGACTAGCGGGAGTAATGAGCAGTTCTTC; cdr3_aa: CSASRATSGSNEQFF
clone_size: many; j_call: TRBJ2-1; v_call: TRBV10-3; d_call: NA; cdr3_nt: TGTGCCATCAGGATCGACAAGAGCTCCTACAATGAGCAGTTCTTC; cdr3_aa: CAIRIDKSSYNEQFF
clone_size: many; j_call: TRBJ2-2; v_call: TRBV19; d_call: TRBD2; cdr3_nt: TGTGCCAGTACCCCCCCCCCTTCTAGCGGGAGGGCGTTTGGATCCGGGGAGCTGTTTTTT; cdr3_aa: CASTPPPSSGRAFGSGELFF
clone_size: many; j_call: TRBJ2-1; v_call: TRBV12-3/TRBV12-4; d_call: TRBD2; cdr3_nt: TGTGCCAGCAGTTTCGGCGGGAGGGCCTCTGAGCAGTTCTTC; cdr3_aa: CASSFGGRASEQFF
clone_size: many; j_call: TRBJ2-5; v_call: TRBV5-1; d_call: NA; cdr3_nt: TGCGCCAGCAGCCCTCAGACAGTTCCCCAGTACTTC; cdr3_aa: CASSPQTVPQYF
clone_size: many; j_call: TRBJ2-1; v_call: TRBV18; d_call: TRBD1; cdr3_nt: TGTGCCAGCTCACAGGACAGGGAGGATGAGCAGTTCTTC; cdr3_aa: CASSQDREDEQFF
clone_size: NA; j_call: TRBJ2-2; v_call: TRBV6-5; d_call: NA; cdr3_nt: TGTGCCAGCAGTTACTCGAGTCCCCTGGGCACCGGGGAGCTGTTTTTT; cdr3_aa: CASSYSSPLGTGELFF
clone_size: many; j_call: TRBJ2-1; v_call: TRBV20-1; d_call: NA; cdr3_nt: TGCAGTGCTAGAGATACTCAAGACAATGAGCAGTTCTTC; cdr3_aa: CSARDTQDNEQFF
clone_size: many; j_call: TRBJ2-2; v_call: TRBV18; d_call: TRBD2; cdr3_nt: TGTGCCAGCTCACCATCGGGACTAGCGGCCACCGGGGAGCTGTTTTTT; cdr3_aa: CASSPSGLAATGELFF
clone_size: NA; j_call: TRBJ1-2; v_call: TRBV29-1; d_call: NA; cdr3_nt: TGCAGCGTTGGGACAGCTGGCTACACCTTC; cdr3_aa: CSVGTAGYTF
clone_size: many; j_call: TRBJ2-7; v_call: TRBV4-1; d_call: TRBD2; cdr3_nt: TGCGCCAGCAGCCAAGTGGGAGGGGTCGGTTACGAGCAGTACTTC; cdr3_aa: CASSQVGGVGYEQYF
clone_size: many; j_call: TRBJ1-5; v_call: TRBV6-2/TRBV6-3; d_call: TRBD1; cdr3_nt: TGTGCCAGCAGTTACAACCGAGACAGGGATCAGCCCCAGCATTTT; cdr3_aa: CASSYNRDRDQPQHF
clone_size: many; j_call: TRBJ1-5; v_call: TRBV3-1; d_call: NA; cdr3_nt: TGTGCCAGCAGCCAAGGGCCATCCAAAGGTCAGCCCCAGCATTTT; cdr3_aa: CASSQGPSKGQPQHF
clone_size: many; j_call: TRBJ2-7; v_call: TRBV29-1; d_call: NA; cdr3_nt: TGCAGCGTAAAGGACAGTAAATCCTACGAGCAGTACTTC; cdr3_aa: CSVKDSKSYEQYF
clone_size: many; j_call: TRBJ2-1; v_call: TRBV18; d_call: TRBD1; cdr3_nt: TGTGCCAGCTCGCCCGACAGGGGAAGTTACAATGAGCAGTTCTTC; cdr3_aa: CASSPDRGSYNEQFF
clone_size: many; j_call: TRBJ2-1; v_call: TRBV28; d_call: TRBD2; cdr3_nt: TGTGCCAGCACCCGGACTAGCGGGAGTAATGAGCAGTTCTTC; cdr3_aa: CASTRTSGSNEQFF
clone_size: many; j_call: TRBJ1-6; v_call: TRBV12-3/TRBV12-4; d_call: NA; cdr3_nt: TGTGCCAGCAGTTCCCAGGACACTTATAATTCACCCCTCCACTTT; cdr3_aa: CASSSQDTYNSPLHF
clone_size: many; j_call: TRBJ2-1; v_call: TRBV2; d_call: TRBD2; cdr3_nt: TGTGCCAGCCGCGGCGGGAGTTTCAATGAGCAGTTCTTC; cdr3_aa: CASRGGSFNEQFF
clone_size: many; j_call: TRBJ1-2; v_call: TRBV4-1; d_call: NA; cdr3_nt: TGCGCCAGCAGCCAAATCCATCAGGGGTCGAAAGGCTACACCTTC; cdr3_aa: CASSQIHQGSKGYTF
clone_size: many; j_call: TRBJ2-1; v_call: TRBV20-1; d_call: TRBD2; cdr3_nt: TGCAGTGCTAGGCAGGGACTAGCTAGGGGTGAGCAGTTCTTC; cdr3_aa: CSARQGLARGEQFF
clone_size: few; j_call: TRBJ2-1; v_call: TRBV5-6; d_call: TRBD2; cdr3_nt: TGTGCCAGCAGCTTGGCACCTAGGCCGGGGGGTGAGCAGTTCTTC; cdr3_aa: CASSLAPRPGGEQFF
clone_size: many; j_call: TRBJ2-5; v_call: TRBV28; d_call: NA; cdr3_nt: TGTGCCAGCAGTTTTTTTGGGGGGACCCAGTACTTC; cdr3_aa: CASSFFGGTQYF
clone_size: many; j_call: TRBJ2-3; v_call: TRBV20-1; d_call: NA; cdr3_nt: TGCAGTGCTAGAGAGCCCCGGGTCCGTACAGATACGCAGTATTTT; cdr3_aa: CSAREPRVRTDTQYF
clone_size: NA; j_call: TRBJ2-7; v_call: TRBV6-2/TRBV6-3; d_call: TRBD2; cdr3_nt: TGTGCCAGCAGTTACGGTGGGACTAGCAATTACGAGCAGTACTTC; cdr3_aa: CASSYGGTSNYEQYF
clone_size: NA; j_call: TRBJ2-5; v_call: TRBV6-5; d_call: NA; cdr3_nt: TGTGCCAGCAGTTATCAGGGTAAATCGGCGACCCAGTACTTC; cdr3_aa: CASSYQGKSATQYF
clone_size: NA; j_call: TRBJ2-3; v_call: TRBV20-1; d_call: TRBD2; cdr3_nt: TGCAGTGCCAACCGTTGGACTAGCGGGAGTTTTGATACGCAGTATTTT; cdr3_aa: CSANRWTSGSFDTQYF